This T cell receptor (beta chain) was identified in a study of cytomegalovirus exposure and HLA in healthy donors (dated by TCRdb to 2017 to 2019). Turning to the overall study: An earlier analysis of several hundred of the donors reported approximately 260 Gb of sequence data and approximately 120 million unique TCR beta sequences obtained from around 180 million T cells. Roughly 300 gigabases of sequencing data and around 87 million unique TCR sequences were included in an early release covering about 620 HLA-typed donors. Of the approximately 400 genotyped donors, less than 90% were placed in the genetic ancestry cluster associated with self-reported Caucasian donors. The study was designed to test whether signatures of past pathogen exposure could be identified by cataloging public T cell receptors. The study profiled the T cell repertoires of more than 500 subjects by immunosequencing and related them to cytomegalovirus serostatus. Along with the 666-subject first cohort, a separate validation cohort of around 110 different subjects was used. The study combined high-throughput TCR immunosequencing, statistical association of individual TCRs with disease status, and machine learning to predict cytomegalovirus infection status. A later analysis re-analyzed previously published TCR beta repertoires from 660 or so donors and added high-resolution HLA genotyping to study TCR occurrence patterns. The later analysis used no new phenotypic data to find candidate immune exposures, relying instead on TCR beta sequences and their occurrence across donors. An earlier analysis of a few hundred of the donors applied high-throughput TCR beta sequencing to assess whether each TCR beta V gene segment acted as functional or pseudogenic. Donor age, sex, ethnicity and CMV serostatus were compiled alongside the repertoire data. A later genetic analysis took genome-wide SNP genotypes for about three fifths of the 666 donors and used that subset as a discovery cohort. Every discovery cohort repertoire had been produced on one sequencing platform. HLA typing included class I and class II loci at four-digit resolution. Typing coverage varied by locus: roughly 629-630 donors for A, B, C, DRB1 and DQB1; some 520 for DQA1; 600 to 610 for DPA1; around 490 for DPB1. Because of strong linkage in the cohort, a handful of DR-DQ haplotypes were treated as single units for association and clustering. Among 300 to 500 genotyped donors of the cohort, an average of roughly 230,000 unique TCR beta nucleotide sequences was sequenced per donor, of which 15% to 20% were non-productive. Beyond this particular receptor, the publication reports: The authors suggested that the approach could potentially be extended to other disease states and immunological phenotypes. Linkage disequilibrium might explain the correlated functional status among segregating V segments, but an unknown experimental factor could not be excluded. For the cohort, immune exposure information was limited to CMV serostatus. A later genetic analysis associated a missense DCLRE1C variant with V-gene and J-gene trimming of TCR beta chains, and an independent cohort replicated the association. In an earlier analysis of about 550 of the donors, most TCR beta V segments were observed in productive rearrangements about 87% or about 30% of the time, broadly matching IMGT annotations. HLA typing was unavailable for some donors at each locus, so association tests used only the typed subset. A further reported finding was that TCR beta sequences accurately predicted the HLA-A and HLA-B alleles for most subjects in the first cohort. According to a later analysis, most CMV-associated TCR beta chains appeared to be HLA-restricted, and the HLA associations seemed to be driven largely by CMV exposure. Across donors, most TCR sequences were observed very rarely, whereas some public TCRs were present in many individuals. The study gave a list of about 160 TCR beta chains associated with cytomegalovirus. In a later analysis, the rate of TCR association differed among HLA loci, with DRB1 alleles having the most associated TCRs and HLA-C alleles having the fewest. The cohort was sequenced for TCR beta chains only, and without alpha or paired-chain data the features that could be detected were limited. Several of the top co-occurrence clusters appeared to be linked to parvovirus B19, influenza, CMV and Epstein-Barr virus, according to a later analysis. A later analysis found that HLA-associated TCR beta chains were more clonally expanded and had lower generation probabilities than equally common non-associated chains. When HLA alleles, especially DR and DQ, strongly co-occurred, TCR associations were difficult to assign to individual alleles. A cluster of highly shared sequence variants was judged likely to represent a technical artifact of the sequencing pipeline. Some IMGT-functional V segments, including TRBV6-2 and TRBV6-3, could not be told apart with the 87-base-pair reads, so those segments were excluded. According to a later genetic analysis, donors in an Asian-associated ancestry cluster had fewer N-insertions in productive TCRs than the roughly 700-donor mean. Roughly uniform sequencing depth across donors was assumed in presence/absence analyses, although this assumption may not hold. Cytomegalovirus status was reported to be diagnosed by the classifier with high specificity and sensitivity in both the original and validation cohorts. The earlier analysis of a few hundred of the donors excluded approximately 15 rarely observed V segments, including chromosome 9 orphons, because counts were too low. At a false discovery rate of 0.05, a later analysis linked 15,000 to 20,000 TCR beta sequences to specific HLA alleles. A few of the identified cytomegalovirus-associated TCR beta chains were confirmed in vitro to be specific for cytomegalovirus antigens.

Notes on this clone: The clone's antigen remains unknown. One base away there is no much larger clone; base qualities are not given.

The cohort consisted of 600 or so healthy bone marrow donors. Cohort members were all nominally healthy when sampled, although unrecorded immune exposures were likely present. The donor was CMV seronegative and belonged to the group of around 400 seronegative cohort members. Each donor provided a peripheral blood sample, and peripheral blood mononuclear cells were used for TCR beta sequencing. The Qiagen DNeasy Blood Extraction Kit was used to extract genomic DNA from the blood cell samples. The library was produced with the immunoSEQ multiplex PCR assay. For the multiplex PCR, a mixture combining 60 forward primers for TCR Vbeta segments and 13 reverse primers for TCR Jbeta segments was used. A multiplex PCR assay on genomic DNA amplified the CDR3 region of rearranged TCR beta genes. The Illumina HiSeq System was used to sequence the amplified TCR beta libraries as 87-base-pair reads. Per the original workflow: Across the roughly 640 repertoires, a later analysis counted approximately 83 million unique TCR beta chains, some 11 million of which were shared by at least two donors. Raw reads were error-corrected and collapsed into unique sequences by a nearest-neighbor algorithm in which closely related sequences were merged to remove PCR and sequencing errors. To assign V, D and J gene segments, CDR3 sequences were aligned to IMGT reference sequences. For a sequence to be retained, a match of at least six nucleotides was required to both a V gene segment and a J gene segment. A rearrangement was called productive if the CDR3 had no stop codons and remained in frame with V and J, and every other rearrangement was called non-productive. Following IMGT convention, CDR3 was defined as the stretch from the second conserved V-encoded cysteine up to the conserved J-encoded phenylalanine. Sequences without an unambiguous match to a single V gene segment were excluded from the earlier analysis of a few hundred of the donors. In an earlier analysis of 587 of the donors, V segments were called functional above 56.7% productive rearrangements and were called segregating when the between-donor standard deviation exceeded 5%. To diagnose cytomegalovirus status from the catalog of TCR beta chain sequences, a statistical classification framework was built. In a later analysis, TCR nucleotide sequences were compared against IMGT/GENE-DB human TR gene sequences so that V and J genes could be assigned. In a later analysis, CDR3 sequences and most-parsimonious VDJ recombination scenarios were assigned using the TCRdist pipeline. In a later analysis, every TCR beta chain was defined by the combination of its CDR3 amino acid sequence and its V-gene family, and reads without a unique V-gene family were dropped. As a way to deal with suspected cross-contamination and a sequencing artifact, a later analysis dropped over 550 nucleotide sequences that were highly shared and had low generation probability. In a later analysis, a clonal expansion index was calculated for each public chain from normalized within-repertoire ranks of inferred template counts. In a later analysis, generation probabilities were computed using a VDJ recombination model fitted to out-of-frame rearrangements, and the results were checked against IGoR. In a later analysis, TCR-TCR, TCR-HLA and TCR-CMV co-occurrence was scored with hypergeometric tests, and a repertoire-size bias correction was applied to TCR pairs. To estimate false discovery rates, a later analysis permuted the HLA or CMV assignments 20 times. A later analysis grouped co-occurring TCRs with DBSCAN, adding TCRdist sequence similarity when clustering within HLA-allele-positive subsets. Co-occurrence clustering excluded repertoires with fewer than 30,000 or more than 120,000 public chains, plus five with anomalous nucleotide sharing. The table was pulled from immuneACCESS by TCRdb, which kept in-frame rearrangements only. Such tables lose some clones; where checked, under half of the loss comes from unresolved V genes, and the rest has no known cause. V, J and clone size derive from that table, while D and trimming were established from the DNA sequence. The table for this sample lists around 200,000 clones; around 86% of them were counted only once. Jointly, the top ten make up 2.7% of the sample.

V and J are trimmed by 6 bases and 4 bases, and the gene matches miss 17 bases of the junction. CDR1 and CDR2 are drawn from the germline V gene: MDHEN, SYDVKM. CDR3 length: 18 amino acids, cysteine to phenylalanine. Only the CDR3 DNA is retained, 54 bases long and in frame from the first base. This sequence was found in a woman aged 40 to 50 in good health and CMV-seronegative. Input material: PBMCs. The V and J segments used are TRBV28 and TRBJ2-7; 11 central bases correspond to TRBD2. At the DNA level, the sequence is TGTGCCAGCAGGGACAGGGGTCGGAGACTAGCGGGATTTTACGAGCAGTACTTC. This is translated as CASRDRGRRLAGFYEQYF.